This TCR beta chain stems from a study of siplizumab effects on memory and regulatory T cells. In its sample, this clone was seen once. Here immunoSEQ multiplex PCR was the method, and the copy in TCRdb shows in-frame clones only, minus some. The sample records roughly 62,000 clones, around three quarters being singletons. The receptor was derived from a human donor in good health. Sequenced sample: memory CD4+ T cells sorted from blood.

CDR3 nucleotide sequence: TGTGCCAGCAGTACAGAGAAAAGCTCCTACGAGCAGTACTTC. This translates into CASSTEKSSYEQYF. The gene calls are TRBV28 and TRBJ2-7; no firm D call. There are 14 residues in the CDR3. Trimming shortened V by 5 bases and J by 0 bases, and 11 bases separated the two germline ends. CDR1 is MDHEN, CDR2 SYDVKM, per germline.